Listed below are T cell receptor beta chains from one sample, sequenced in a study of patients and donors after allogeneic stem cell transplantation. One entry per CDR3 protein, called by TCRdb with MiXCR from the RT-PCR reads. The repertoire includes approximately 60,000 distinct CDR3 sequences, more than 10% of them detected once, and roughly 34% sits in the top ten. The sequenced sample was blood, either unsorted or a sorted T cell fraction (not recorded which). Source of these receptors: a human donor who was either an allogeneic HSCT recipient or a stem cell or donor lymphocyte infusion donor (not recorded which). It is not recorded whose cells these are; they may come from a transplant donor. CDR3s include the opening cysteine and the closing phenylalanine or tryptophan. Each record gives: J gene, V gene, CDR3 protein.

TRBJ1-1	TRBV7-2	CASSLQGDTEAFF
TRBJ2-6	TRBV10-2	CASSTGGGGANVLTF
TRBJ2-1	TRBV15	CATSSPGQGPYNEQFF
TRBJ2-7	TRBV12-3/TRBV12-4	CASSYTGTGEEQYF
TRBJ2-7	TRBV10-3	CAISESIGREQYF
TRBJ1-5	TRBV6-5	CASSSGDRGNQPQHF
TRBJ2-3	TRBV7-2	CASSLVVGLTSTDTQYF
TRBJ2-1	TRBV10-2	CASSERGTSGNEQFF
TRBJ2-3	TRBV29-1	CSVSFTSGGTDTQYF
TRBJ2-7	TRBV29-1	CSVEDTKIYEQYF
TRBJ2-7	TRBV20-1	CSARWVTGEQYF
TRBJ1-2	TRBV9	CASSALDRGTNYGYTF
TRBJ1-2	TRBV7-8	CASSLAAGGGLYGYTF
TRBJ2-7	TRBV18	CASSHGTAYEQYF
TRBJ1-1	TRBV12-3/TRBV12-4	CASTGTGDRTEAFF
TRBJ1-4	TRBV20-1	CSAGRGGLGEKLFF
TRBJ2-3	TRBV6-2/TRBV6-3	CASSLSESLAGESDTQYF
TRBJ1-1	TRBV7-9	CASSLFGGDAFF
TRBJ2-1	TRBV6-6	CASRLAGGGNEQFF
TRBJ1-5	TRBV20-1	CSARDPGGKLKDQPQHF
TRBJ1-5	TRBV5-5	CASSKQGLNQPQHF
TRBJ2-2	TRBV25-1	CASSDGVFTGELFF
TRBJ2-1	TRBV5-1	CASSLRAGVMSYNEQFF
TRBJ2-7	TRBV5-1	CASSLGTSITTYEQYF
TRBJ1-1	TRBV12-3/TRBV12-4	CASRLEQLNTEAFF
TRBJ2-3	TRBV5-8	CASSLGRLDTQYF
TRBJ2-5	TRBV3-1	CASSQDPRTGQETQYF
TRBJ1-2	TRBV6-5	CASSYIGAGYTF
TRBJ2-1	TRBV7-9	CASSLAGGGDEQFF
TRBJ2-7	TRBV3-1	CASSLGLAGDALYEQYF
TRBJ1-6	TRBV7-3	CASSPSGPGNSPLHF
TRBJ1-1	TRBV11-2	CASSITAGGSISDTEAFF
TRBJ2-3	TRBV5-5	CASSSRTSGDTQYF
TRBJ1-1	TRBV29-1	CSVEQGRGTEAFF
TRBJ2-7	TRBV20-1	CSASPMAGVIYEQYF